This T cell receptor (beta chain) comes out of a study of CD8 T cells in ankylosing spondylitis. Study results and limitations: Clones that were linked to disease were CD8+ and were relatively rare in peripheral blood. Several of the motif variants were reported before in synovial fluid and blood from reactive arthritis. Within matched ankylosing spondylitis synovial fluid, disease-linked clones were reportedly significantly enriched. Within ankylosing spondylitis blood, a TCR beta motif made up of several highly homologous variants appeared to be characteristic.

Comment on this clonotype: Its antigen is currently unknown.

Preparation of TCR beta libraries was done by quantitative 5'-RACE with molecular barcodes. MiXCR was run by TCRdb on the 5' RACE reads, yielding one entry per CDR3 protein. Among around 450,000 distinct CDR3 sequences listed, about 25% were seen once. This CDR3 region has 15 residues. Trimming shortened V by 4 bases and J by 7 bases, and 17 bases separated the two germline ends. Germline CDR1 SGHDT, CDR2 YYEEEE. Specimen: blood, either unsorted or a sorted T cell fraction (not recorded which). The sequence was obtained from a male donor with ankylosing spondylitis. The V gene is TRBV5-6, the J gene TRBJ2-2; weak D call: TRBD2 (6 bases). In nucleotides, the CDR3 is TGTGCCAGCAGCCCCCGACTAGTGTATAGCGGGGAGCTGTTTTTT. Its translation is CASSPRLVYSGELFF.